This T cell receptor beta chain was retrieved from a study of shared clonotypes between healthy human individuals. General observations from the study: Naive CD4 clonotypes overlapped across a handful of donors at roughly 4.5%.

Measured with immunoSEQ multiplex PCR; TCRdb has only the in-frame clones, and not every one. The sample carries over a million clones, roughly 95% recorded once. Notes on this clone: Its antigen is not identified.

Germline V gene sequence: CDR1 SNHLY, CDR2 FYNNEI. CDR3 length equals 14 residues. Trimming left V 6 bases short and J 0 bases short, with 12 bases between. J is TRBJ2-7 and V is TRBV2; D gene ambiguous. This TCR was recovered from a man under 40 in good health. What was sequenced was naive CD4+ T cells sorted from blood. Documented subset: CD45RA+ positively selected. The CDR3 nucleotides read TGTGCCAGCAGAAAGGACGAGAGCTCCTACGAGCAGTACTTC. This gives the protein CASRKDESSYEQYF.